This T cell receptor beta chain comes out of a study of beta chain features in type 1 diabetes. General study points: High TCR expression in some cells could lead to their over-representation in cDNA sequencing.

TCRB transcripts that were expressed got sequenced, as all of the isolated RNA had been reverse transcribed. Produced via immunoSEQ multiplex PCR; TCRdb's table is partial and in-frame only. The sample shows about 370,000 clones, about 15% of them seen only once. In its sample, this clone was seen a few times. Its antigen is not identified. Other DNA sequences in the sample encode the same CDR3. The germline CDR1 and CDR2 sequences are GTSNPN and SVGIG (reference sequence). V gave up 0 bases and J gave up 8 bases, with 5 bases separating them. CDR3 length equals 11 residues. The clonotype originates from a woman between 18 and 29 years old in good health. The V gene is TRBV30, the J gene TRBJ2-1; D not certain. Sequencing was done on a sample of naive CD4+ T cells from blood. The DNA for the CDR3 is TGTGCCTGGAGTGTACTGTATGAGCAGTTCTTC. Amino acid sequence: CAWSVLYEQFF. The entire variable domain, with the rest obtained from reference TRBV30 and TRBJ2-1, is as follows: SQTIHQWPATLVQPVGSPLSLECTVEGTSNPNLYWYRQAAGRGLQLLFYSVGIGQISSEVPQNLSASRPQDRQFILSSKKLLLSDSGFYLCAWSVLYEQFFGPGTRLTVL.